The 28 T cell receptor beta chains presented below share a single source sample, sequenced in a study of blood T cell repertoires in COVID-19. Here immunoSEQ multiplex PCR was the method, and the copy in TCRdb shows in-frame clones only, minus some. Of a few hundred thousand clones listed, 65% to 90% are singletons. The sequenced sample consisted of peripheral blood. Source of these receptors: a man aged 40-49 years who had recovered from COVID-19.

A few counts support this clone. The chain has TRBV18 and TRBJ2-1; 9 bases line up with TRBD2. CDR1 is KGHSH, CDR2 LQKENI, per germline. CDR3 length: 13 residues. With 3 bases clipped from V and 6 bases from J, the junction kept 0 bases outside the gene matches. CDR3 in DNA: TGTGCCAGCTCACCGACTAGCGGCAATGAGCAGTTCTTC. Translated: CASSPTSGNEQFF.

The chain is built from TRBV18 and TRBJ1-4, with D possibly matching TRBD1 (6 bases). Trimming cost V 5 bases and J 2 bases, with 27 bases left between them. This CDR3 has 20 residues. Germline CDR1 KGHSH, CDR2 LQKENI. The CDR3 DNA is TGTGCCAGCTCAACCGGGATTCGAGTGGGACACCTGCCGACTAATGAAAAACTGTTTTTT. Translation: CASSTGIRVGHLPTNEKLFF. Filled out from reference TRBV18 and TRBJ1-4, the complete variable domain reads NAGVMQNPRHLVRRRGQEARLRCSPMKGHSHVYWYRQLPEEGLKFMVYLQKENIIDESGMPKERFSAEFPKEGPSILRIQQVVRGDSAAYFCASSTGIRVGHLPTNEKLFFGSGTQLSVL.

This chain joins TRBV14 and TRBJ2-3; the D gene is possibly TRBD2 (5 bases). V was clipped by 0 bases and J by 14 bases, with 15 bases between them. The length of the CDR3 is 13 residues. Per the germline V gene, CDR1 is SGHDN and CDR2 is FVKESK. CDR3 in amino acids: CASSQDRRGFAYF. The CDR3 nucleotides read TGTGCCAGCAGCCAAGATCGTCGCGGGTTCGCGTATTTT.

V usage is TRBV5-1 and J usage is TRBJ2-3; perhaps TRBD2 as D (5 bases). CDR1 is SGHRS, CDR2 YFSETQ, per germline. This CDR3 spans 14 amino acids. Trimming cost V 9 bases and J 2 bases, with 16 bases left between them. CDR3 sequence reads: CATSDGLLTDTQYF. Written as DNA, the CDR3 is TGCGCCACCAGTGACGGACTGCTCACAGATACGCAGTATTTT.

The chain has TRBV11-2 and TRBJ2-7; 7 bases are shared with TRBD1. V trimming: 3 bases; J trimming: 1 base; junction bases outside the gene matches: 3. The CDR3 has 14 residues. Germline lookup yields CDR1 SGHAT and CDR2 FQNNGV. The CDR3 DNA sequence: TGTGCCAGCAGCTTCGGGACAGAATCCTACGAGCAGTACTTC. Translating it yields CASSFGTESYEQYF.

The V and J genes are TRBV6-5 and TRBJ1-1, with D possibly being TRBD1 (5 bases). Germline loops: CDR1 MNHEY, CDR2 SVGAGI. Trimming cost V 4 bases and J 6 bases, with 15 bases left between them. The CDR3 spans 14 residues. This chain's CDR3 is CASSSWGERAEAFF. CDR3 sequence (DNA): TGTGCCAGCAGTTCTTGGGGGGAAAGGGCTGAAGCTTTCTTT.

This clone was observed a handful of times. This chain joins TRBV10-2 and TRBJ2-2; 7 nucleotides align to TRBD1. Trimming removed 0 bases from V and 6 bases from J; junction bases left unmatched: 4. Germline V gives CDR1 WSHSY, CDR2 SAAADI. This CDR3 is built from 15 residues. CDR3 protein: CASSESRTGAGELFF. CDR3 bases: TGCGCCAGCAGTGAGTCGCGAACAGGGGCCGGGGAGCTGTTTTTT.

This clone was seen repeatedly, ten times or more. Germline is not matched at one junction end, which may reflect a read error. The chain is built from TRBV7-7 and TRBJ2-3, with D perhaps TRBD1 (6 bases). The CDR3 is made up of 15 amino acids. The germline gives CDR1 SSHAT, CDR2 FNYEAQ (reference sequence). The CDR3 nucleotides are TGTGCTAGCAGCTTAGGGACCCCAGGGGCAGATACGCAGTATTTT. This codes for CASSLGTPGADTQYF.

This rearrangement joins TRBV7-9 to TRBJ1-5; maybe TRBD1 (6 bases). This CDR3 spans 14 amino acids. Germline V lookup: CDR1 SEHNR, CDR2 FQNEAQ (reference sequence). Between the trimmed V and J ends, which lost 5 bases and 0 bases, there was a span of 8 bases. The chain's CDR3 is CASSGRGSNQPQHF. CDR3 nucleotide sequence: TGTGCCAGCAGCGGCAGGGGTAGCAATCAGCCCCAGCATTTT.

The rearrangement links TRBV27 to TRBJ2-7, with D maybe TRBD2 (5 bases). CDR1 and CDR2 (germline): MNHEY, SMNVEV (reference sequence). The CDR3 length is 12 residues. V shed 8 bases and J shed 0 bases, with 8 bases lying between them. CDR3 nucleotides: TGTGCCAGCGGGGAGACCTCCTACGAGCAGTACTTC. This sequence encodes CASGETSYEQYF.

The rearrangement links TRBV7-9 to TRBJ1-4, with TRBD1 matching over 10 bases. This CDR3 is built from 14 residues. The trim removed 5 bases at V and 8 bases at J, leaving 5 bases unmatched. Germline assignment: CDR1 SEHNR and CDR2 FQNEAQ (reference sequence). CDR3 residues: CASSRGDRGEKLFF. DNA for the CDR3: TGTGCCAGCAGCCGTGGGGACAGGGGCGAAAAACTGTTTTTT.

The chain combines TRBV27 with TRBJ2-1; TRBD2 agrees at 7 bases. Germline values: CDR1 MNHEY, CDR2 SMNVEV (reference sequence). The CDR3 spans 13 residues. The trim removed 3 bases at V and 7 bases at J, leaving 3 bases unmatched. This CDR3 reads CASSFGRTNEQFF. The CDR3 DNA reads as TGTGCCAGCAGTTTCGGGAGGACAAATGAGCAGTTCTTC.

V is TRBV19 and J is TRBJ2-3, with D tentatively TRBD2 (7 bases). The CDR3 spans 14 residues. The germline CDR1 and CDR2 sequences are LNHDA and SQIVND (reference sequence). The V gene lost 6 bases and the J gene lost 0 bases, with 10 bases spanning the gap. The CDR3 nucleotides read TGTGCCAGTAGGGGGGGGCCTAGCACAGATACGCAGTATTTT. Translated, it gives CASRGGPSTDTQYF. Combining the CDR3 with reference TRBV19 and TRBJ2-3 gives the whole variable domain DGGITQSPKYLFRKEGQNVTLSCEQNLNHDAMYWYRQDPGQGLRLIYYSQIVNDFQKGDIAEGYSVSREKKESFPLTVTSAQKNPTAFYLCASRGGPSTDTQYFGPGTRLTVL.

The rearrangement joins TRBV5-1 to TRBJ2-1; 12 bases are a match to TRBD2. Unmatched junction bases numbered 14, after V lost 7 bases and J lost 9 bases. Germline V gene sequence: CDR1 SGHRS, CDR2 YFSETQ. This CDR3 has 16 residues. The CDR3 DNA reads TGCGCCAGCGGCCGTGGGCTAGCGGGAGGGCCCGGTGAGCAGTTCTTC. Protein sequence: CASGRGLAGGPGEQFF.

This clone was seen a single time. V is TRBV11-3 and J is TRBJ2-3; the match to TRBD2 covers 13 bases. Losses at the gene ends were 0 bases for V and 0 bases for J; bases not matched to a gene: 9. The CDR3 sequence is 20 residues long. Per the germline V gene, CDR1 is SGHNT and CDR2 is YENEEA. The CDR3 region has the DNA TGTGCCAGCAGCTTAGATCTAGGACTAGCGGGAGTCCTTAGCACAGATACGCAGTATTTT. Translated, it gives CASSLDLGLAGVLSTDTQYF.

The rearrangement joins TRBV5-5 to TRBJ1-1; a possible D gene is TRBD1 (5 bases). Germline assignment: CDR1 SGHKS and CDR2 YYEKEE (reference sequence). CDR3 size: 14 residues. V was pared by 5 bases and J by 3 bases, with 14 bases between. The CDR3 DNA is TGTGCCAGCAGGAGCGGGACGTCGGACACTGAAGCTTTCTTT. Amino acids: CASRSGTSDTEAFF.

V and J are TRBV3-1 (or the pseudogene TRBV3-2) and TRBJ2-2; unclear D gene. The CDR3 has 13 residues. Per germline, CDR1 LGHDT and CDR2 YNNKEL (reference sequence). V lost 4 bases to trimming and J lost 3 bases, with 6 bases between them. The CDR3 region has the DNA TGTGCCAGCAGCCCCCATTACACCGGGGAGCTGTTTTTT. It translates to CASSPHYTGELFF.

CDR3: CASSATGTGALRYGYTF. The CDR3 DNA is TGTGCCAGCAGTGCCACCGGGACAGGGGCCCTTCGCTATGGCTACACCTTC. The V call is TRBV25-1, the J call TRBJ1-2; 10 nucleotides match TRBD1. With V trimmed by 4 bases and J by 4 bases, 12 bases remained unmatched. This CDR3 contains 17 residues. Germline CDR1 reads MGHDK; CDR2 reads SYGVNS.

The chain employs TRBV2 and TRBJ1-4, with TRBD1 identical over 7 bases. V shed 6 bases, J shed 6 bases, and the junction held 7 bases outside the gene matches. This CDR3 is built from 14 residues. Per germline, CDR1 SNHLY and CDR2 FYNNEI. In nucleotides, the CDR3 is TGTGCCAGCAGAGCGACAGGGTGGGATGAAAAACTGTTTTTT. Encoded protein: CASRATGWDEKLFF.

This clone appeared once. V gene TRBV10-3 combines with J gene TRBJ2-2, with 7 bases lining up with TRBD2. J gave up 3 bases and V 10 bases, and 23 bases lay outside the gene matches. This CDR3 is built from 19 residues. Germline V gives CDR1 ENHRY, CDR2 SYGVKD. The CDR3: CATSIRDYEKTRDTGELFF. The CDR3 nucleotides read TGTGCCACCTCCATTCGGGACTACGAGAAAACGCGGGACACCGGGGAGCTGTTTTTT.

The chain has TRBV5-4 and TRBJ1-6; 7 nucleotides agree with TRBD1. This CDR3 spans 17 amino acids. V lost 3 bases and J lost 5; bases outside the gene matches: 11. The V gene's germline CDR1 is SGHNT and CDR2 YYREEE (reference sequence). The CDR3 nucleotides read TGTGCCAGCAGCTCTGCACGACAGGGTAGAGATAATTCACCCCTCCACTTT. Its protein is CASSSARQGRDNSPLHF.

In nucleotides, the CDR3 is TGTGCCAGCTCACCAAAGGAGATTTCACCCCTCCACTTT. Amino acid sequence: CASSPKEISPLHF. The V gene is TRBV18, the J gene TRBJ1-6; D is uncertain. The CDR3 contains 13 residues. Per the germline V gene, CDR1 is KGHSH and CDR2 is LQKENI. V shed 2 bases and J shed 9 bases, with 8 bases lying between them.

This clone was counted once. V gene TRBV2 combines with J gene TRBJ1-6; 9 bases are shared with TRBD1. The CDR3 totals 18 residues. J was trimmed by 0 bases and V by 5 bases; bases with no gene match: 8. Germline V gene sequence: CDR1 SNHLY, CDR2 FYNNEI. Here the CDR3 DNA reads TGTGCCAGCAGTTGGGACAGGGACCTAAGCTCCTATAATTCACCCCTCCACTTT. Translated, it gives CASSWDRDLSSYNSPLHF.

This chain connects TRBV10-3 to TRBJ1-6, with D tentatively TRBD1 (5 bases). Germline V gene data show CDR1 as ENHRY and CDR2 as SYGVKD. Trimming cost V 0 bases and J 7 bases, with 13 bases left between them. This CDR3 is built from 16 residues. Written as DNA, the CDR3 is TGTGCCATCAGTGAGTCAAAGGGGAATGGCAATTCACCCCTCCACTTT. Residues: CAISESKGNGNSPLHF.

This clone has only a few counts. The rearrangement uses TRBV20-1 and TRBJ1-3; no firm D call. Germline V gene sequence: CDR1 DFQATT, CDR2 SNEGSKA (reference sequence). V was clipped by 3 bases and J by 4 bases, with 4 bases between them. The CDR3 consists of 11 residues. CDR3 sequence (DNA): TGCAGTGCTAGCAGGGGAAACACCATATATTTT. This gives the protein CSASRGNTIYF.

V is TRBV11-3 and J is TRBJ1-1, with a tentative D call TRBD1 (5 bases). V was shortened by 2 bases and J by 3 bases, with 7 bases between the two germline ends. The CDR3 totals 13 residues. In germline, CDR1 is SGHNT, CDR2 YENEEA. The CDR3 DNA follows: TGTGCCAGCAGCTTATTCAGGGACACTGAAGCTTTCTTT. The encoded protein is CASSLFRDTEAFF.

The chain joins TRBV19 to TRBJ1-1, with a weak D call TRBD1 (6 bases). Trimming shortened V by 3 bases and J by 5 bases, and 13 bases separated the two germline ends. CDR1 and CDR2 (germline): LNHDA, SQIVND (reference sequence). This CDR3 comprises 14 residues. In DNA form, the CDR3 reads TGTGCCAGTAGTATCGTCAGGGGTTTGACTGAAGCTTTCTTT. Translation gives CASSIVRGLTEAFF.

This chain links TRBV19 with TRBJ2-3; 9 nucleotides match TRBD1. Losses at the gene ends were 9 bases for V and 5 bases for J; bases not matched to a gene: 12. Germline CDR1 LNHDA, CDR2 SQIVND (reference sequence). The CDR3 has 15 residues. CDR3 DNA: TGTGCCAGCAAACAGGGGGCAGAAGGGAAAGATACGCAGTATTTT. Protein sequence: CASKQGAEGKDTQYF.